This record covers a single T cell receptor beta chain. Its antigen is not identified. V shed 6 bases, J shed 9 bases, and the junction held 9 bases outside the gene matches. There are 15 residues in the CDR3. Germline V lookup: CDR1 LNHDA, CDR2 SQIVND (reference sequence). These data are taken from a study of T cell repertoires in cytomegalovirus infection. Turning to the study itself: Indicated by public TCR beta signatures were CMV infection and matching HLA type. Findings of the study overall: HLA-C-restricted CMV-specific TCR beta clonotypes were dominant in the ex vivo response.

TCRdb called the reads again in MiXCR, with one record for every CDR3 protein. The table records hundreds of thousands of distinct CDR3 sequences, 15% to 20% of them present only once. Sequencing was done on a sample of PBMCs. This receptor was identified in a human donor in good health (CMV status not recorded). Some clones in this sample may be carry-over from other donors' samples. The chain recombines TRBV19 with TRBJ1-6; 9 bases map to TRBD1. The CDR3 sequence is CASRGDRVFGSPLHF. The CDR3 DNA follows: TGTGCCAGTAGGGGGGACAGGGTGTTCGGTTCACCCCTCCACTTT.